This paragraph covers one T cell receptor beta chain sequence. This clonotype was seen repeatedly, ten times or more. Its antigen target is currently unknown. No much larger clone exists at a distance of one base, and base qualities are not known. Libraries were built with 5' RACE. Sequencer: Illumina HiSeq 2500. A second roughly 6 to 11 cycle PCR used a sample-barcoded 5' primer and a J-beta primer mix. A template-switch 5' adaptor carrying 12 random nucleotides introduced a unique molecular identifier onto each TCR beta cDNA molecule. Each sample yielded at least 2.5 million CDR3-containing paired-end reads. First-strand cDNA synthesis was performed from all RNA using the Mint cDNA synthesis kit, with priming by a TRBC-specific oligonucleotide. After uracil-DNA glycosylase treatment, a first 18-cycle PCR used universal primers M1SS and BC2_uni_R on all cDNA. As for how the authors treated the data: Each sample was normalized by randomly selecting 1 million high-quality reads, each carrying a distinct molecular identifier. Reads with shared molecular identifiers were discarded instead of being binned into consensus sequences. MiTCR, with a Q25 quality threshold and the strictest error-elimination algorithm, was used for CDR3 identification, clonotype clustering and error correction. Lower-bound total TCR beta diversity was estimated with a nonparametric unseen species model using Euler transformation. TCRdb ran its own pipeline on the public reads, namely fastp trimming at Q25 and MiXCR clone calling, and kept in-frame beta chains. Rows merge per CDR3 protein into single entries with the most common DNA and genes. The V and J calls come from TCRdb's annotation, not from the publication. The sample table lists some 640,000 distinct CDR3 sequences, roughly 31% of them with a count of one. 15% to 18% of the sample goes to the ten largest clones.

Donors were a few dozen systemically healthy Caucasian individuals from Russia aged 6 to 90 years. Approximately 10 milliliters of peripheral blood were collected from each donor into EDTA-treated Vacutainer tubes. Ficoll-Paque density-gradient centrifugation was used to isolate PBMCs, with at least 6 million per sample. Total RNA was extracted from PBMCs with Trizol reagent, with at least 5.5 micrograms obtained per sample. Naive CD45RAhigh/CD27high T cell percentages were measured by flow cytometry on a PBMC aliquot from every donor. CDR1 and CDR2 (SGHDT, YYEEEE) derive from the germline V gene. The CDR3 runs 15 residues from the cysteine to the phenylalanine. This entry keeps only the CDR3 DNA: 45 bases, framed from base 1. The junction carries 18 bases between V and J, which are trimmed by 5 bases and 4 bases respectively. The sample comes from a study of blood T cells in healthy people across ages (dated by TCRdb to about 2015). With regard to the full study: In model experiments, roughly one uniquely barcoded TCR beta cDNA molecule per two T cells was captured by template switching. The study analyzed two additional independent replicas of 1 million unique cDNA reads from the same blood draw for two donors, one aged 18 to 30 and one aged 80 or older. The study measured age-related changes in TCR beta repertoire diversity using deep sequencing normalized with unique cDNA molecular identifiers. Four age groups were formed from the donors: young (average approximately 15 years), middle-aged (approximately 40), aged (about 62) and long-lived (roughly 88). To avoid experimental bias, donors of different ages were distributed randomly across sequencing lanes.

The full study reports these points: The long-lived group showed more naive CD4+ T cells, fewer expanded clones and increased TCR diversity than the aged group, suggesting age selection. Because the CMV infection status of the donors was unknown, age-related changes in expanded clonotypes may potentially have been confounded. Observed TCR beta diversity per million T cells fell roughly linearly with age, and a significant reduction was already apparent by age roughly 40. Estimates of total diversity from one million sequenced T cells were regarded as lower bounds and underestimates. The percentage of naive T cells measured by flow cytometry correlated strongly with observed TCR beta diversity. Bulk unsorted PBMC profiling prevented conclusive comparison of naive and antigen-experienced compartments.

The specimen sequenced was blood. The chain is encoded by TRBV5-6 joined to TRBJ2-5; D gene: possibly TRBD1, on 7 matching bases. The sequence was obtained from an elderly woman in good health. The CDR3 reads CASSARRGLGETQYF. DNA sequence: TGTGCCAGCAGTGCCCGGAGGGGGCTCGGAGAGACCCAGTACTTC.